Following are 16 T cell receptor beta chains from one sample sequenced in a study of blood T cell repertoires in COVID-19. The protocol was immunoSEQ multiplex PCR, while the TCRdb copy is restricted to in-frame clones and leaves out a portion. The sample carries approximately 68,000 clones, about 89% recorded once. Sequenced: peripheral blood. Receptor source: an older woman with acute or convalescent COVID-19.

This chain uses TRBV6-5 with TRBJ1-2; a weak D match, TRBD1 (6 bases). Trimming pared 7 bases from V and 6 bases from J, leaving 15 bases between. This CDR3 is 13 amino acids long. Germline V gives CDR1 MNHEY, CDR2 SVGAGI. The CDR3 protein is CASTQQGRDGYTF. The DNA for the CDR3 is TGTGCCAGCACACAGCAGGGGAGAGATGGCTACACCTTC.

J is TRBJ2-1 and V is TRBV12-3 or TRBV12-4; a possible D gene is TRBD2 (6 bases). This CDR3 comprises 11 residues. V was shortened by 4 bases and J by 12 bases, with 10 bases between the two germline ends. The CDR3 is CASSWGEAQFF. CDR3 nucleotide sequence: TGTGCCAGCAGTTGGGGGGAAGCGCAGTTCTTC.

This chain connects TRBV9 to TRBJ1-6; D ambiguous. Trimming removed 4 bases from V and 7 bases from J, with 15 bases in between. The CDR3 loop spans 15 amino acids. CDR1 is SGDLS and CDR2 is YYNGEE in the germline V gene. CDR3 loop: CASSIRGALNSPLHF. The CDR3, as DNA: TGTGCCAGCAGCATTCGGGGAGCCCTCAATTCACCCCTCCACTTT.

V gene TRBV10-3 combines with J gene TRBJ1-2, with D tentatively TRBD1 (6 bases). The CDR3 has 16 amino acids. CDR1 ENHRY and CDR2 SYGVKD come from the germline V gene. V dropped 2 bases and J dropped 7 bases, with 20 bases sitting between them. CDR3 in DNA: TGTGCCATCAGTGAGGGGACGGACAGAACCTTTGTTGGCTACACCTTC. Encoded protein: CAISEGTDRTFVGYTF.

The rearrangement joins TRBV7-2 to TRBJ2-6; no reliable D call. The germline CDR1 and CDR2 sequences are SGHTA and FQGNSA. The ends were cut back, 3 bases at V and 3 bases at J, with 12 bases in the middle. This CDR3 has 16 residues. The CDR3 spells CASSFSSSFGANVLTF. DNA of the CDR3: TGTGCCAGCAGCTTTTCGTCCTCTTTTGGGGCCAACGTCCTGACTTTC.

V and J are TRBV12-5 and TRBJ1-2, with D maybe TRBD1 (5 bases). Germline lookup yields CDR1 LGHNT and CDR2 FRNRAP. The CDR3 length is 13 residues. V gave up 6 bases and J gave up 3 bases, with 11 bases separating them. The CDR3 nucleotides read TGTGCTAGTGGGGGCAGGGCAGACTATGGCTACACCTTC. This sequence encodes CASGGRADYGYTF.

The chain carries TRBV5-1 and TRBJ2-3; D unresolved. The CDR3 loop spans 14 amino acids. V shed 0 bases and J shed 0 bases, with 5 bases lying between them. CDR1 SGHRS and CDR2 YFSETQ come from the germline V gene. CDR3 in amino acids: CASSLAQSTDTQYF. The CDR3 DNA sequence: TGCGCCAGCAGCTTGGCACAAAGCACAGATACGCAGTATTTT.

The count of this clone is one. The CDR3 spells CASSIRSGRNTEAFF. The CDR3 bases are TGTGCCAGTAGTATCCGATCCGGGAGGAACACTGAAGCTTTCTTT. The chain combines TRBV19 with TRBJ1-1; D unclear. Germline V gene lookup returns CDR1 LNHDA and CDR2 SQIVND (reference sequence). The CDR3 runs 15 residues. With 3 bases removed from V and 1 base from J, the gap between germline ends came to 12 bases.

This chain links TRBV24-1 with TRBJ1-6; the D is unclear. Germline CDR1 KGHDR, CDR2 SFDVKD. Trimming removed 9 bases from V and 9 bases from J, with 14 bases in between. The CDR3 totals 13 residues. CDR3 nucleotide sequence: TGTGCCACCCAAAGCGGAGTTGGTTCACCCCTCCACTTT. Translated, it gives CATQSGVGSPLHF.

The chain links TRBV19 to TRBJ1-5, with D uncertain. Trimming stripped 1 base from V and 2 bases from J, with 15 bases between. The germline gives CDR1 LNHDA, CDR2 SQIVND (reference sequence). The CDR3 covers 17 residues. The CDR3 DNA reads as TGTGCCAGTAGTATAGCCCCGGGAGGGTGGGGCAATCAGCCCCAGCATTTT. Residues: CASSIAPGGWGNQPQHF.

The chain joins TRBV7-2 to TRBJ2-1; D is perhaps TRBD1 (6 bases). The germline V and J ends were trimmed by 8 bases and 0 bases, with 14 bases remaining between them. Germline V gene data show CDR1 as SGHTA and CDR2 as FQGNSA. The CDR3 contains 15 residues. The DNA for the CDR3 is TGTGCCAGCGTCCAGGGGCCTAGCTCCTACAATGAGCAGTTCTTC. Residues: CASVQGPSSYNEQFF.

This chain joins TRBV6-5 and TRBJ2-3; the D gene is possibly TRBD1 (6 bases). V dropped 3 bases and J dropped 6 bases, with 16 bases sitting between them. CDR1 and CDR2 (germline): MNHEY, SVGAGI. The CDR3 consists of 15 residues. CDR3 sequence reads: CASSYEQGHIDTQYF. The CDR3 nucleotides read TGTGCCAGCAGTTATGAGCAGGGGCACATTGATACGCAGTATTTT.

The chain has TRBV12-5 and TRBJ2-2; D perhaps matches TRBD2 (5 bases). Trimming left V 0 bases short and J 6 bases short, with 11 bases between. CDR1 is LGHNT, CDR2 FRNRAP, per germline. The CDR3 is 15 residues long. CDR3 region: CASGLVLGGPGELFF. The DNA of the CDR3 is TGTGCTAGTGGTTTGGTACTGGGCGGGCCCGGGGAGCTGTTTTTT.

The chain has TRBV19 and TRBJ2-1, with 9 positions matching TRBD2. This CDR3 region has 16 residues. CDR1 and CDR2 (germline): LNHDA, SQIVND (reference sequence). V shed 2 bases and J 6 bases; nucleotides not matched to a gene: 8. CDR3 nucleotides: TGTGCCAGTAGTATAACCGGGACTAGCATTGGCAATGAGCAGTTCTTC. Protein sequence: CASSITGTSIGNEQFF.

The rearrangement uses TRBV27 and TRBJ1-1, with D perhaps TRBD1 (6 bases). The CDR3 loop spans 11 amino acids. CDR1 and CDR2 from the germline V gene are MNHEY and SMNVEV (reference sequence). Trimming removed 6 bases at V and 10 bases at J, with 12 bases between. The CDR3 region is CASRQGQGAFF. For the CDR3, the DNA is TGTGCCAGCAGGCAGGGGCAAGGAGCTTTCTTT.

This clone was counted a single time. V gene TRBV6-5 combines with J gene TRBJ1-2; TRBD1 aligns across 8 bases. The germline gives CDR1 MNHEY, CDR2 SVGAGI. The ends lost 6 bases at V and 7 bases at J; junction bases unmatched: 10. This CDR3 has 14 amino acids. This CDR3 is CASSSGGQGSGYTF. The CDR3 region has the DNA TGTGCCAGCAGCAGCGGCGGACAGGGCTCTGGCTACACCTTC.